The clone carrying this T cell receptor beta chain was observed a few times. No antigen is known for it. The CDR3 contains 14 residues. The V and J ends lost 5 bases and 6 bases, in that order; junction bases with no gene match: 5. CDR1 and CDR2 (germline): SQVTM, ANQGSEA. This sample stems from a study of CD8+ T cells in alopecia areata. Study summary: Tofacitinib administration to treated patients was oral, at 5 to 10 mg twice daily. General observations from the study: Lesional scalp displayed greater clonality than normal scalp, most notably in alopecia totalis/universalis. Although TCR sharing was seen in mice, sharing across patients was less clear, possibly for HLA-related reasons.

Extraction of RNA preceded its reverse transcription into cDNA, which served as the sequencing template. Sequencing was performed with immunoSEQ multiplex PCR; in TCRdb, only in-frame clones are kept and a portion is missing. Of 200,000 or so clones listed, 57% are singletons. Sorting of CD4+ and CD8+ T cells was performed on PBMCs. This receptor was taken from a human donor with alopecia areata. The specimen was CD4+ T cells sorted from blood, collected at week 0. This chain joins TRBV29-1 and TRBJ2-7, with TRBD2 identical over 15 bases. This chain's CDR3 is CSVRTSGRAGEQYF. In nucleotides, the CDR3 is TGCAGCGTTCGGACTAGCGGGAGGGCCGGCGAGCAGTACTTC.